The 17 T cell receptor beta chains below were found in one sample sequenced in a study of blood T cell repertoires in COVID-19. Profiling relied on immunoSEQ multiplex PCR, and the TCRdb table lists in-frame clones only, not all of them. The table has about 81,000 clones, roughly four fifths seen once. The specimen was peripheral blood. The source of these receptors is a man between 60 and 75 years old with acute or convalescent COVID-19.

The chain is built from TRBV19 and TRBJ1-1, with D hard to call. This CDR3 contains 14 residues. The V end lost 7 bases, the J end lost 4 bases, and 16 bases lay between the germline ends. Per the germline V gene, CDR1 is LNHDA and CDR2 is SQIVND (reference sequence). CDR3 protein: CASTRAQYGTEAFF. CDR3 nucleotides: TGTGCCAGTACCCGAGCCCAATACGGCACTGAAGCTTTCTTT.

The rearrangement joins TRBV2 to TRBJ1-6, with D possibly TRBD1 on 6 matching bases. V lost 6 bases and J lost 7, with 13 bases in between. The CDR3 contains 14 residues. From germline, CDR1 is SNHLY and CDR2 FYNNEI. As DNA, the CDR3 is TGTGCCAGCAGACTTCAGGGGACGAATTCACCCCTCCACTTT. Its protein product is CASRLQGTNSPLHF.

The V and J genes are TRBV4-2 and TRBJ2-1; 8 positions agree with TRBD2. From germline, CDR1 is LGHNA and CDR2 YNFKEQ. This CDR3 spans 15 amino acids. Germline trimming cut 3 bases from V and 8 bases from J; bases unmatched to any gene: 9. As DNA, the CDR3 is TGTGCCAGCAGCCAGATAGCGGGGCAATTCTATGAGCAGTTCTTC. Translated, it gives CASSQIAGQFYEQFF.

The chain recombines TRBV4-3 with TRBJ1-2, with a tentative D call TRBD1 (5 bases). V lost 2 bases and J 4 bases, leaving 23 bases between the germline ends. This CDR3 has 18 residues. The V gene's germline CDR1 is LGHNA and CDR2 YSLEER. CDR3 amino acids: CASSQTQRTGLVFYGYTF. The CDR3 DNA sequence: TGCGCCAGCAGCCAAACCCAACGAACAGGATTGGTATTCTATGGCTACACCTTC.

CDR3 amino acids: CASSPAPRTVQETQYF. CDR3 in DNA: TGCGCCAGCAGCCCGGCTCCCCGGACAGTACAAGAGACCCAGTACTTC. The V call is TRBV5-1, the J call TRBJ2-5; weak D call: TRBD1 (6 bases). CDR1 SGHRS and CDR2 YFSETQ come from the germline V gene. This CDR3 region has 16 residues. V lost 4 bases and J lost 2, with 18 bases in between.

The rearrangement links TRBV27 to TRBJ2-5, with D tentatively TRBD2 (5 bases). Germline CDR1 reads MNHEY; CDR2 reads SMNVEV (reference sequence). V was cut by 3 bases and J by 5 bases, with 10 bases left in between. The CDR3 length is 13 residues. The CDR3 region is CASSFEGRETQYF. The CDR3 nucleotides are TGTGCCAGCAGTTTTGAGGGTCGGGAGACCCAGTACTTC.

This clone was seen only a few times. The chain employs TRBV7-2 and TRBJ1-3; D call uncertain. V was shortened by 1 base and J by 0 bases, with 7 bases between the two germline ends. This CDR3 is 15 amino acids long. The V gene's germline CDR1 is SGHTA and CDR2 FQGNSA. CDR3 bases: TGTGCCAGCAGCTTAGTGGGCAGCTCTGGAAACACCATATATTTT. Translating gives CASSLVGSSGNTIYF.

The V call is TRBV27, the J call TRBJ2-7; 8 bases line up with TRBD2. There are 15 residues in the CDR3. Germline loops: CDR1 MNHEY, CDR2 SMNVEV (reference sequence). With V trimmed by 8 bases and J by 0 bases, 9 bases remained unmatched. The CDR3 protein is CASSRAGALSYEQYF. The CDR3 DNA reads as TGTGCCAGCTCCCGAGCGGGGGCCCTCTCCTACGAGCAGTACTTC.

The genes are TRBV11-3 and TRBJ2-5; 8 nucleotides line up with TRBD2. CDR3 length equals 13 residues. Trimming took 6 bases from V and 3 from J; bases not matched to a gene: 3. Per the germline V gene, CDR1 is SGHNT and CDR2 is YENEEA. DNA for the CDR3: TGTGCCAGCAGTAGCGGGAAGGAAGAGACCCAGTACTTC. This gives the protein CASSSGKEETQYF.

The CDR3 nucleotides read TGTGCCTGGGTGGGAGCAACTAATGAAAAACTGTTTTTT. It is translated as CAWVGATNEKLFF. This chain joins TRBV30 and TRBJ1-4; no firm D call. Looked up from germline, CDR1 is GTSNPN and CDR2 is SVGIG (reference sequence). The CDR3 has 13 amino acids. Trimming cost V 5 bases and J 0 bases, with 7 bases left between them. The entire variable domain, with the rest obtained from reference TRBV30 and TRBJ1-4, is as follows: SQTIHQWPATLVQPVGSPLSLECTVEGTSNPNLYWYRQAAGRGLQLLFYSVGIGQISSEVPQNLSASRPQDRQFILSSKKLLLSDSGFYLCAWVGATNEKLFFGSGTQLSVL.

The chain recombines TRBV28 with TRBJ1-1; 7 bases line up with TRBD1. Trimming at V came to 7 bases and at J to 3 bases, leaving 5 bases not matched to a gene. The CDR3 is made up of 13 amino acids. CDR1 and CDR2 (germline): MDHEN, SYDVKM. The chain's CDR3 is CASNLGQYTEAFF. In DNA, the CDR3 is TGTGCCAGCAACCTGGGACAGTACACTGAAGCTTTCTTT. The complete variable domain, with remaining parts taken from reference TRBV28 and TRBJ1-1, reads DVKVTQSSRYLVKRTGEKVFLECVQDMDHENMFWYRQDPGLGLRLIYFSYDVKMKEKGDIPEGYSVSREKKERFSLILESASTNQTSMYLCASNLGQYTEAFFGQGTRLTVV.

The J gene is TRBJ1-5, the V gene TRBV19; possibly TRBD1 for D (5 bases). The V gene lost 5 bases and the J gene lost 4 bases, with 9 bases spanning the gap. From germline, CDR1 is LNHDA and CDR2 SQIVND (reference sequence). This CDR3 has 13 amino acids. CDR3 DNA sequence: TGTGCCAGTAGTTCCGACAGAAATCAGCCCCAGCATTTT. Protein product: CASSSDRNQPQHF.

This chain joins TRBV19 and TRBJ1-5, with TRBD1 identical over 11 bases. CDR3 length: 16 residues. V lost 6 bases and J lost 4; bases outside the gene matches: 8. CDR1 LNHDA and CDR2 SQIVND come from the germline V gene (reference sequence). CDR3 nucleotide sequence: TGTGCCAGTAGGAGCGGGGACAGGGGGAATAATCAGCCCCAGCATTTT. It is translated as CASRSGDRGNNQPQHF.

A word on this clone: One end of the junction fails to match germline, which may point to a read error. The rearrangement links TRBV4-3 to TRBJ2-7; 7 positions agree with TRBD2. This CDR3 region has 15 residues. Germline CDR1 is LGHNA and CDR2 is YSLEER. The CDR3 DNA follows: TGCGCCAGCAGTCAAGTTCTTACCGGGGGGTCCGAGCAGTACTTC. Translating it yields CASSQVLTGGSEQYF.

V usage is TRBV7-6 and J usage is TRBJ1-5; no reliable D call. Germline V gene data show CDR1 as SGHVS and CDR2 as FNYEAQ. Trimming removed 0 bases from V and 5 bases from J, with 8 bases in between. The CDR3 totals 14 residues. In DNA, the CDR3 is TGTGCCAGCAGCTTAGCGATCCGGGATCAGCCCCAGCATTTT. Its protein product is CASSLAIRDQPQHF.

J is TRBJ1-2 and V is TRBV28, with 7 bases identical to TRBD1. Trimming removed 3 bases from V and 5 bases from J; junction bases left unmatched: 9. Germline V gene sequence: CDR1 MDHEN, CDR2 SYDVKM. CDR3 length equals 15 residues. The CDR3 region is CASSLSPGQTYGYTF. The CDR3, as DNA: TGTGCCAGCAGTTTGTCCCCGGGACAGACTTATGGCTACACCTTC.

The J gene is TRBJ2-3, the V gene TRBV18; a possible D gene is TRBD2 (5 bases). In germline, CDR1 is KGHSH, CDR2 LQKENI. The CDR3 is 14 residues long. Trimming took off 5 bases at V and 4 bases at J, with 13 bases between the two ends. CDR3 coding DNA: TGTGCCAGCTCAAGAGGGAACCGCCCAGATACGCAGTATTTT. Protein sequence: CASSRGNRPDTQYF.